By share of the sample, the clone carrying this T cell receptor (beta chain) is medium-sized (0.01 to 0.1%). This specimen comes from a study of T cells in localized non-small cell lung cancer. The V gene lost 0 bases and the J gene lost 2 bases, with 14 bases spanning the gap. The CDR3 sequence is 16 residues long. The V gene's germline CDR1 is SQVTM and CDR2 ANQGSEA. Assay used: immunoSEQ multiplex PCR; TCRdb lists only in-frame clones, some missing. The data contain over 10,000 clones, 85% of them singletons. The chain employs TRBV29-1 and TRBJ1-3; perhaps TRBD1 as D (6 bases). The sequence was obtained from a male donor aged 60 or over with stage I lung adenocarcinoma. Sequenced material: peripheral blood, taken before any cancer treatment. CDR3 nucleotides: TGCAGCGTTGAAGATCGAGGGGGATCAACTGGAAACACCATATATTTT. Amino acid sequence: CSVEDRGGSTGNTIYF.